Presented here are 10 T cell receptor beta chains from one specimen sequenced in a study of blood T cell repertoires in COVID-19. Only in-frame clones appear in the TCRdb table, and some are missing; sequencing was by immunoSEQ multiplex PCR. The top ten clones hold more than 0.85% of a sample with approximately 100,000 clones, roughly nine tenths of them seen once. Specimen: peripheral blood. These receptors came from a man in his sixties with acute or convalescent COVID-19.

This chain joins TRBV7-9 and TRBJ2-1, with D uncertain. CDR3 length: 16 residues. Germline CDR1 is SEHNR and CDR2 is FQNEAQ (reference sequence). The V end was cut by 10 bases, the J end by 2 bases, with 21 bases between. The CDR3 reads CATANYLAAAYNEQFF. The CDR3 DNA sequence: TGTGCCACCGCCAACTATCTCGCGGCCGCCTACAATGAGCAGTTCTTC.

The chain employs TRBV2 and TRBJ1-1, with D perhaps matching TRBD1 (5 bases). Germline CDR1 and CDR2: SNHLY and FYNNEI. The CDR3 has 14 amino acids. V lost 2 bases, J lost 5 bases, and 12 bases lay in between. The CDR3 loop reads CASSELGGGTEAFF. Written as DNA, the CDR3 is TGTGCCAGCAGTGAATTGGGGGGAGGGACTGAAGCTTTCTTT.

The chain is built from TRBV30 and TRBJ1-5; D is possibly TRBD1 (5 bases). Germline V CDR1 and CDR2: GTSNPN, SVGIG (reference sequence). This CDR3 region has 13 residues. Trimming removed 3 bases from V and 7 bases from J, with 13 bases in between. DNA for the CDR3: TGTGCCTGGAGCCTGGGACTTTGGCAGCCCCAGCATTTT. It yields the protein CAWSLGLWQPQHF.

This chain joins TRBV11-2 and TRBJ1-1; D is possibly TRBD1 (6 bases). V lost 0 bases, J lost 4 bases, and 15 bases lay in between. The germline V gene encodes CDR1 SGHAT and CDR2 FQNNGV. CDR3 length: 16 residues. CDR3: CASSLEFGTKGTEAFF. CDR3 in DNA: TGTGCCAGCAGCTTAGAGTTTGGGACAAAGGGCACTGAAGCTTTCTTT.

The CDR3 nucleotides are TGTGCCAGCAGCTTGAGGCGGATCAGGAGGGAGACCCAGTACTTC. It codes for CASSLRRIRRETQYF. This chain connects TRBV5-6 to TRBJ2-5; maybe TRBD2 (5 bases). The CDR3 length is 15 residues. The germline V and J ends were trimmed by 1 base and 5 bases, with 15 bases remaining between them. Germline V gives CDR1 SGHDT, CDR2 YYEEEE.

This chain joins TRBV3-1 (or the pseudogene TRBV3-2) and TRBJ1-2; TRBD1 might be the D (5 bases). The germline gives CDR1 LGHDT, CDR2 YNNKEL (reference sequence). The CDR3 totals 15 residues. V gave up 4 bases and J gave up 4 bases, with 16 bases separating them. Here the CDR3 reads CASSPVRGGTYGYTF. CDR3 nucleotides: TGTGCCAGCAGCCCCGTACGGGGAGGGACCTATGGCTACACCTTC.

This rearrangement joins TRBV10-2 to TRBJ2-7, with D maybe TRBD1 (5 bases). The CDR3 totals 12 residues. Germline CDR1 is WSHSY and CDR2 is SAAADI. Trimming took off 8 bases at V and 6 bases at J, with 14 bases between the two ends. CDR3: CASGAAEGEQYV. The CDR3 DNA follows: TGCGCCAGCGGGGCAGCAGAAGGCGAGCAGTACGTC.

The gene calls are TRBV3-1 (or the pseudogene TRBV3-2) and TRBJ1-2; 8 nucleotides match TRBD1. From germline, CDR1 is LGHDT and CDR2 YNNKEL (reference sequence). The V segment lost 1 base and the J segment 8 bases; nucleotides outside the gene matches: 3. CDR3 length equals 13 residues. As DNA, the CDR3 is TGTGCCAGCAGCCAAGGGACAGGGCTAGGCTACACCTTC. It encodes CASSQGTGLGYTF.

The chain carries TRBV7-8 and TRBJ1-2; 7 bases align to TRBD1. Germline CDR1 is SGHVS and CDR2 is FQNEAQ. CDR3 length: 13 residues. The trim removed 5 bases at V and 4 bases at J, leaving 4 bases unmatched. CDR3 in DNA: TGTGCCAGCAGCACGACAGGGAGCTATGGCTACACCTTC. Amino acid sequence: CASSTTGSYGYTF.

V gene TRBV29-1 combines with J gene TRBJ1-2; tentatively, D is TRBD1 (5 bases). Germline lookup yields CDR1 SQVTM and CDR2 ANQGSEA. V shed 3 bases and J shed 10 bases, with 15 bases lying between them. This CDR3 has 12 residues. CDR3 region: CSVELAGLDYTF. The CDR3 DNA is TGCAGCGTTGAGCTGGCAGGGTTAGACTACACCTTC.